This TCR beta chain derives from a study of T-cell reconstitution after alpha-beta-depleted transplantation in children. Whole-study findings and limits: By about two months after transplant, alpha-beta T cells reportedly arose from several hundred graft clones that had expanded. Surviving recipient T cells and thymic progenitors produced the high day-60 TCRbeta diversity seen in some patients. Newly produced T cells mostly provided counts and TCRbeta diversity after one year, as hyperexpanded clones declined.

A word on this clonotype: Its antigen is undetermined. A read error is possible here, since a much larger clone lies one base away.

Deletions cut 3 bases from V and 5 bases from J, with 5 bases between. The CDR3 is made up of 12 amino acids. Germline V gives CDR1 ENHRY, CDR2 SYGVKD. Preparation of the TCRbeta library used unique molecular identifiers. Via MiXCR, TCRdb re-called the PCR reads, giving one row per CDR3 protein. The table has about 160,000 distinct CDR3 sequences, roughly 10% seen once. The source was PBMCs, collected before TCRalphabeta/CD19-depleted stem cell transplant. This clonotype was sampled from a boy between 2 and 15 years old with acute myeloid leukemia, due to receive a stem cell transplant. V gene TRBV10-3 combines with J gene TRBJ2-1; no clear D gene. CDR3 protein: CAISDSHNEQFF. CDR3 DNA: TGTGCCATCAGTGACTCACACAATGAGCAGTTCTTC.